In this sample, the clone carrying this T cell receptor (beta chain) is medium-sized. Its antigen is unidentified. The sample belongs to a study of liver allograft versus peripheral blood T cells. Background on the study: A comparison was made between T cell receptor repertoires in transplanted livers and those in recipients' peripheral blood. Study-level results: It was reported that the T cell receptor repertoires found inside liver allografts differed from those that were detected in peripheral blood.

TCRdb reanalysed the reads using MiXCR and keeps one entry per CDR3 protein. The sample gives 5,500 to 7,000 distinct CDR3 sequences, more than 15% of which show up once; around 49% is in the top ten. Losses at the gene ends were 0 bases for V and 10 bases for J; bases not matched to a gene: 9. The CDR3 has 15 residues. In germline, CDR1 is KGHSH, CDR2 LQKENI. The sequence was collected from a human patient who had a liver transplant. Some T cells may be provided by the graft donor. This chain joins TRBV18 and TRBJ2-1; 7 positions agree with TRBD1. The CDR3: CASSPPRQGPAEQFF. The CDR3 DNA follows: TGTGCCAGCTCACCACCCCGACAGGGCCCTGCGGAGCAGTTCTTC.